This entry describes one TCR beta chain. This record comes from a study of blood T cell repertoires in COVID-19. In the study overall: There were acute and convalescent COVID-19 samples, and they came from the United States, Italy and Spain.

Measured with immunoSEQ multiplex PCR; TCRdb has only the in-frame clones, and not every one. The top ten clones hold about 4% of a sample with 200,000 to 300,000 clones, approximately 90% of them seen once. Germline CDR1 and CDR2: MNHNS and SASEGT. The CDR3 extends over 13 amino acids. Trimming stripped 1 base from V and 6 bases from J, with 6 bases between. Sequenced sample: peripheral blood. The source of this sequence is a woman aged 40 to 55 with acute or convalescent COVID-19. The chain employs TRBV6-1 and TRBJ2-2; D gene unclear. For the CDR3, the DNA is TGTGCCAGCAGTGAAGTACAGTCCGGGGAGCTGTTTTTT. Its translation: CASSEVQSGELFF.